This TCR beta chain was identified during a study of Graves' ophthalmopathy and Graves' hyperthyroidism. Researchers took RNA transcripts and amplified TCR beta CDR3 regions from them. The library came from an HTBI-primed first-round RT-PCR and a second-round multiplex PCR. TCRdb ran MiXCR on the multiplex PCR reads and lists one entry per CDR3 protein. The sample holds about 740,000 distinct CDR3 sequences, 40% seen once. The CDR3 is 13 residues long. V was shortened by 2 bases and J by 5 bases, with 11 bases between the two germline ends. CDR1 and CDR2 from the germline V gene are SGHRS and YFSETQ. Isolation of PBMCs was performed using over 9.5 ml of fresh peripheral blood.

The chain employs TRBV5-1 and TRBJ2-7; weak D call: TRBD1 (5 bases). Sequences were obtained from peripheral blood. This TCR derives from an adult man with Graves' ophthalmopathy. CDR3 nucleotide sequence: TGCGCCAGCAGCTTTACAGGAGCCCACGAGCAGTACTTC. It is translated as CASSFTGAHEQYF. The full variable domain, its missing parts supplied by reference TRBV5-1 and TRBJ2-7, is KAGVTQTPRYLIKTRGQQVTLSCSPISGHRSVSWYQQTPGQGLQFLFEYFSETQRNKGNFPGRFSGRQFSNSRSEMNVSTLELGDSALYLCASSFTGAHEQYFGPGTRLTVT.